The rows below give T cell receptor beta chains drawn from one sample of a study of shared clonotypes between healthy human individuals. The data were produced by immunoSEQ multiplex PCR, yet TCRdb's version contains in-frame clones alone and is incomplete. The sample contains around 370,000 clones, just over 95% of which appear only once. The source material was memory CD8+ T cells sorted from blood. These receptors were obtained from a man aged 25-45 years in good health. CDR3s include the opening cysteine and the closing phenylalanine or tryptophan. The D gene is left open where the match is weak. Expanded clones are given a class, and other clones once, few, many or no size at all.

once	TRBV7-8	TRBJ1-1	.	TGTGCCAGCAGCTTTCGGTACGGAAACACTGAAGCTTTCTTT	CASSFRYGNTEAFF
.	TRBV19	TRBJ1-5	.	TGTGCCAGTAGTATAGTTACAGGCCCTAATCAGCCCCAGCATTTT	CASSIVTGPNQPQHF
.	TRBV4-2	TRBJ2-7	TRBD2	TGTGCCAGCAGCCAAGCTTTGGGACTACTCTCCTACGAGCAGTACTTC	CASSQALGLLSYEQYF
once	TRBV2	TRBJ2-7	.	TGTGCCAGCAGTCCCGGGGTGTACAAGCAGTACTTC	CASSPGVYKQYF
.	TRBV6-6	TRBJ2-4	TRBD2	TGTGCCAGCAGTTTTGGACTAGCGGGAGCCAAAAACATTCAGTACTTC	CASSFGLAGAKNIQYF
.	TRBV29-1	TRBJ2-3	.	TGCAGCGCGGACGGTTTCACAGATACGCAGTATTTT	CSADGFTDTQYF
.	TRBV19	TRBJ1-5	TRBD1	TGTGCCAGTAGTATCAGGGGGCTCGGCAATCAGCCCCAGCATTTT	CASSIRGLGNQPQHF
.	TRBV25-1	TRBJ2-7	.	TGTGCCAGCAGCCATATGGGTTCCTACGAGCAGTACTTC	CASSHMGSYEQYF
.	TRBV9	TRBJ2-3	.	TGTGCCAGCAGCCTGATCACAGATACGCAGTATTTT	CASSLITDTQYF
.	TRBV5-4	TRBJ2-3	TRBD1	TGTGCCAGCAGCCCGAATGCAGGGGGCTGGACGCAGTATTTT	CASSPNAGGWTQYF
.	TRBV5-6	TRBJ2-5	TRBD2	TGTGCCAGCAGCTTGGCGGGCGGGAGATATAAAGAGACCCAGTACTTC	CASSLAGGRYKETQYF
.	TRBV9	TRBJ2-1	TRBD2	TGTGCCAGCGGACGACTAGCGGATTACAATGAGCAGTTCTTC	CASGRLADYNEQFF
.	TRBV7-2	TRBJ2-5	TRBD2	TGTGCCAGCAGCCACAAACCGCTACTAGCGGGAGAAGAGACCCAGTACTTC	CASSHKPLLAGEETQYF
.	TRBV6-5	TRBJ1-2	TRBD1	TGTGCCAGCAGTTATCAGGGGGCTACGGGATATGGCTACACCTTC	CASSYQGATGYGYTF
.	TRBV28	TRBJ2-6	.	TGTGCCAGCAGTCGTATTGACATCTCTGGGGCCAACGTCCTGACTTTC	CASSRIDISGANVLTF
.	TRBV6-5	TRBJ2-7	.	TGTGCCAGCAGAACGGGGTACGAGCAGTACTTC	CASRTGYEQYF
.	TRBV28	TRBJ1-5	.	TGTGCCAGCAGTTGGAGGGGGGGCCCCTCGGGCAATCAGCCCCAGCATTTT	CASSWRGGPSGNQPQHF
.	TRBV7-9	TRBJ2-1	TRBD1	TGTGCCAGCAGCTATGAGGCGGACAGGGAGTTGTCAAGGCGGTTCTTC	CASSYEADRELSRRFF
.	TRBV18	TRBJ2-5	TRBD2	TGTGCCAGCTCACCAGTACTAGCGGGAGGAGGGGAGACCCAGTACTTC	CASSPVLAGGGETQYF
.	TRBV10-3	TRBJ2-1	TRBD2	TGTGCCATCAGTTTTAGCGGGGACTACAATGAGCAGTTCTTC	CAISFSGDYNEQFF
.	TRBV2	TRBJ2-7	.	TGTGCCAGCATAAAGTCTAAGCAGTACTTC	CASIKSKQYF
.	TRBV23-1	TRBJ1-4	.	TGCGCCAGCAGTCAATTTATCCGGGATAAGACTAATGAAAAACTGTTTTTT	CASSQFIRDKTNEKLFF
.	TRBV7-8	TRBJ1-1	.	TGTGCCAGCAGCTCAACCACACAAGGGGTGAACACTGAAGCTTTCTTT	CASSSTTQGVNTEAFF
.	TRBV30	TRBJ2-3	.	TGTGCCTGGAGTGGGGGTTCCGGAGCAGATACGCAGTATTTT	CAWSGGSGADTQYF
.	TRBV27	TRBJ2-1	.	TGTGCCAGCACCAAGTGGGGAAACAATGAGCAGTTCTTC	CASTKWGNNEQFF
.	TRBV7-8	TRBJ2-3	.	TGTGCCAGCAGCTTAGATAATTGGGGGACTCGGCACACAGATACGCAGTATTTT	CASSLDNWGTRHTDTQYF
.	TRBV10-1	TRBJ2-6	.	TGCGCCAGCATACAGGGTCCCTCTGGGGCCAACGTCCTGACTTTC	CASIQGPSGANVLTF
.	TRBV15	TRBJ1-2	.	TGTGCCACCAGCAGAGATCTGGGAACTAACTATGGCTACACCTTC	CATSRDLGTNYGYTF
.	TRBV27	TRBJ2-1	TRBD2	TGTGCCAGCAGTTCGGGACTAGCGGGAGGGCCGGGTGAGCAGTTCTTC	CASSSGLAGGPGEQFF
.	TRBV6-1	TRBJ2-1	TRBD2	TGTGCCAGCAGTGAAGTCGGACTAGCGGGAAACAATGAGCAGTTCTTC	CASSEVGLAGNNEQFF
.	TRBV5-1	TRBJ2-7	.	TGCGCCAGCAGCTTTTCGGGGAGGACCCATTCCTACGAGCAGTACTTC	CASSFSGRTHSYEQYF
.	TRBV14	TRBJ1-2	.	TGTGCCAGCAGCCAAGTTGTGACGGCTGGCTACACCTTC	CASSQVVTAGYTF
.	TRBV21-1	TRBJ1-1	.	TGTGCCAGCACTGGCTCAAGGGGGGGGACTGAAGCTTTCTTT	CASTGSRGGTEAFF
.	TRBV19	TRBJ2-1	.	TGTGCCAGTAGCTCGTTAGGCGGCTCCCTCCCCAATGAGCGGTTCTTC	CASSSLGGSLPNERFF
.	TRBV11-2	TRBJ2-7	.	TGTGCCAGCAGCTTAGAAGAAGAGCAGTACTTC	CASSLEEEQYF
.	TRBV30	TRBJ2-3	.	TGTGCCTGGACTTTACACGGGGCTGACATCACAGATACGCAGTATTTT	CAWTLHGADITDTQYF
.	TRBV5-1	TRBJ2-7	.	TGCGCCAGCAGAGCGCCGGACACCCACTACGAGCAGTACTTC	CASRAPDTHYEQYF
.	TRBV13	TRBJ2-7	.	TGTGCCAGCAGCTTGTGGGGCAGCACCTACGAGCAGTACTTC	CASSLWGSTYEQYF
.	TRBV18	TRBJ2-1	.	TGTGCCAGCTCACCAAGGGCAAGCCGTTACAATGAGCAGTTCTTC	CASSPRASRYNEQFF
.	TRBV7-2	TRBJ1-1	TRBD1	TGTGCCAGCAGCGCCCGACAGGGGCAGAACACTGAAGCTTTCTTT	CASSARQGQNTEAFF
.	TRBV29-1	TRBJ2-3	.	TGCAGCGTTGGACACACAGATACGCAGTATTTT	CSVGHTDTQYF
.	TRBV6-6	TRBJ2-2	.	TGTGCCAGCAGTTACCCTAGAATTCACACCGGGGAGCTGTTTTTT	CASSYPRIHTGELFF
.	TRBV5-1	TRBJ2-3	TRBD2	TGCGCCAGCAGCCGGGAGGGCCGGGCAGATACGCAGTATTTT	CASSREGRADTQYF
.	TRBV2	TRBJ1-1	TRBD1	TGTGCAGATACCCGGGACAGCAGCTACACTGAAGCTTTCTTT	CADTRDSSYTEAFF
.	TRBV10-1	TRBJ2-7	.	TGCGCCAGCAGTGAGCACGGACTCAAAAGGGACTACGAGCAGTACTTC	CASSEHGLKRDYEQYF
.	TRBV6-5	TRBJ1-5	TRBD1	TGTGCCAGCAGTAGACAGGGAAGCAATCAGCCCCAGCATTTT	CASSRQGSNQPQHF